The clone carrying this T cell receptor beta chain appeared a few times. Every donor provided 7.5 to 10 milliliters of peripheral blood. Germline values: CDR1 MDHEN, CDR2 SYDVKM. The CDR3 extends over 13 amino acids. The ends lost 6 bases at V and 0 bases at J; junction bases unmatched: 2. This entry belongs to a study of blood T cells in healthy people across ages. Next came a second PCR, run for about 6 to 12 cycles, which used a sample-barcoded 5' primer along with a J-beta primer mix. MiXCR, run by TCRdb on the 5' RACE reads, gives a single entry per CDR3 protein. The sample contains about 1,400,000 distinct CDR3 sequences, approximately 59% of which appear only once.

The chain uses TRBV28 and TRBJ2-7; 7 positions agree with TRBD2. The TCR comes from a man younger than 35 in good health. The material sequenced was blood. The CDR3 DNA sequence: TGTGCCAGCAGAGGGAGGGGCTCCTACGAGCAGTACTTC. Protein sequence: CASRGRGSYEQYF.